This T cell receptor beta chain derives from a study of technical replicates of blood from a few donors. Method: immunoSEQ multiplex PCR; TCRdb's copy keeps in-frame clones and lacks some. Of 70,000 to 85,000 clones in the sample, roughly 97% are singletons; the top ten hold about 0.19%. This CDR3 spans 17 amino acids. Germline values: CDR1 LNHNV, CDR2 YYDKDF (reference sequence). The V and J ends lost 8 bases and 10 bases, in that order; junction bases with no gene match: 18. Sequencing was done on a sample of T cells isolated from PBMCs. The TCR sequence derives from a human donor in good health. This chain connects TRBV15 to TRBJ2-1; 12 bases match TRBD2. The CDR3 DNA reads TGTGCCACCTTGACACTAAGGGCTAGCGGGGGGGCCCTCGAGCAGTTCTTC. Residues: CATLTLRASGGALEQFF.